The 25 T cell receptor beta chains presented below share a single source sample, sequenced in a study of T cells expressing NK-cell markers. Following a re-call of the 5' RACE reads, TCRdb has one entry per CDR3 protein and lacks DNA. This sample carries roughly 430,000 distinct CDR3 sequences, with under 7.5% going to the ten biggest clones. The specimen was blood T cells: a sorted CD56 or NKG2C T cell subset, CD4+ or CD8+ T cells, or bulk PBMC T cells (not recorded which). The receptors were gathered from a woman between 18 and 75 years old in good health.

The chain couples TRBV11-2 to TRBJ1-1; TCRdb's assignment of TRBD1 cannot be checked, as there is no DNA. The CDR3 runs to 13 residues. Germline V gene data show CDR1 as SGHAT and CDR2 as FQNNGV. The CDR3 region is CASSSSGTNEAFF.

This CDR3 reads CSAREWGLGGGYYEQYF. The gene calls are TRBV20-1 and TRBJ2-7; TCRdb reports TRBD1, a call that lacks DNA to check it against. The germline V gene encodes CDR1 DFQATT and CDR2 SNEGSKA (reference sequence). The CDR3 runs to 17 residues.

The chain joins TRBV29-1 to TRBJ1-1; TCRdb returns TRBD1, unconfirmable since there is no DNA. The CDR3 has 12 amino acids. CDR1 and CDR2 (germline): SQVTM, ANQGSEA. The CDR3 reads CSVDGGGWRAFF.

The chain recombines TRBV30 with TRBJ1-2; TCRdb picks TRBD1, but there is no DNA to check that call. Looked up from germline, CDR1 is GTSNPN and CDR2 is SVGIG (reference sequence). The CDR3 covers 15 residues. CDR3 loop: CAWTHSGQGNYGYTF.

The CDR3 region is CASSQTRLAGASTDTQYF. The rearrangement links TRBV6-2 or TRBV6-3 to TRBJ2-3; TCRdb gives TRBD2 as the D gene, but with no DNA this cannot be confirmed. The CDR3 spans 18 residues. Germline V lookup: CDR1 MNHEY, CDR2 SVGEGT.

The genes are TRBV5-1 and TRBJ2-2; the TCRdb call, TRBD2, lacks DNA for checking. Germline V gene lookup returns CDR1 SGHRS and CDR2 YFSETQ. The length of the CDR3 is 17 residues. This chain's CDR3 is CASSGGLAGENTGELFF.

The chain carries TRBV12-3 or TRBV12-4 and TRBJ1-4; the TCRdb D gene call, TRBD1, has no DNA to confirm it. The CDR3 length is 15 residues. CDR3 sequence reads: CASSLQGATNEKLFF.

The chain has TRBV7-3 and TRBJ2-2. The V gene's germline CDR1 is SGHTA and CDR2 FQGTGA. The CDR3 contains 16 residues. The CDR3 region is CASSLGLAANTGELFF.

J is TRBJ2-5 and V is TRBV9; checking the TCRdb D call of TRBD1 is not possible without DNA. This CDR3 region has 15 residues. CDR1 and CDR2 (germline): SGDLS, YYNGEE. The CDR3 loop reads CASSPRDKYQETQYF.

The genes are TRBV5-1 and TRBJ2-7. From germline, CDR1 is SGHRS and CDR2 YFSETQ. The CDR3 has 13 amino acids. The CDR3 loop reads CASSGGNTYEQYF.

The rearrangement uses TRBV5-5 and TRBJ2-2; TCRdb proposes TRBD1, but this gene call is untestable without DNA. CDR3 length: 16 residues. The germline V gene encodes CDR1 SGHKS and CDR2 YYEKEE (reference sequence). The CDR3 sequence: CASSSRTGVNTGELFF.

The chain couples TRBV19 to TRBJ2-2; checking the TCRdb D call of TRBD2 is not possible without DNA. Germline loops: CDR1 LNHDA, CDR2 SQIVND (reference sequence). The CDR3 loop spans 14 amino acids. The CDR3 loop reads CASSFTSRAGELFF. The full variable domain, in which reference TRBV19 and TRBJ2-2 provide the parts outside the CDR3, is DGGITQSPKYLFRKEGQNVTLSCEQNLNHDAMYWYRQDPGQGLRLIYYSQIVNDFQKGDIAEGYSVSREKKESFPLTVTSAQKNPTAFYLCASSFTSRAGELFFGEGSRLTVL.

The chain's CDR3 is CASSYRSYNEQFF. V usage is TRBV6-2 or TRBV6-3 and J usage is TRBJ2-1. In germline, CDR1 is MNHEY, CDR2 SVGEGT. The length of the CDR3 is 13 residues.

The V call is TRBV7-3, the J call TRBJ2-1; TCRdb calls TRBD2, which cannot be checked without DNA. Germline V gene lookup returns CDR1 SGHTA and CDR2 FQGTGA. This CDR3 has 16 residues. CDR3 residues: CASSLIGSGSYNEQFF.

The gene calls are TRBV9 and TRBJ2-3. The CDR3 is 12 amino acids. From germline, CDR1 is SGDLS and CDR2 YYNGEE. This CDR3 is CASSVEDGTQYF.

The chain uses TRBV5-1 and TRBJ1-2. This CDR3 contains 14 residues. Germline assignment: CDR1 SGHRS and CDR2 YFSETQ. The CDR3 loop reads CASSLGVQGGGYTF.

The CDR3 reads CASSLSRIGTEAFF. The chain uses TRBV12-3 or TRBV12-4 and TRBJ1-1. This CDR3 is 14 amino acids long.

This chain connects TRBV28 to TRBJ1-5; TCRdb indicates TRBD1, and absent DNA this call remains unverified. CDR3 length equals 13 residues. Per germline, CDR1 MDHEN and CDR2 SYDVKM. The CDR3 sequence: CTSTGQTVQPQHF.

The chain joins TRBV5-1 to TRBJ2-1; TCRdb selects TRBD2, and the lack of DNA leaves this call unchecked. Germline CDR1 is SGHRS and CDR2 is YFSETQ. The CDR3 extends over 16 amino acids. Here the CDR3 reads CASSTYTSGSYNEQFF.

The chain employs TRBV6-2 or TRBV6-3 and TRBJ2-3. CDR1 and CDR2 from the germline V gene are MNHEY and SVGEGT. The CDR3 is 11 residues long. CDR3 sequence reads: CASSRQDTQYF.

The gene calls are TRBV12-3 or TRBV12-4 and TRBJ2-4; without DNA, the TCRdb call of TRBD1 cannot be checked. The CDR3 runs to 14 residues. CDR3 residues: CASSLRGQGDIQYF.

The chain recombines TRBV29-1 with TRBJ2-3; TCRdb's assignment of TRBD1 cannot be checked, as there is no DNA. CDR3 length: 11 amino acids. From germline, CDR1 is SQVTM and CDR2 ANQGSEA. The CDR3 sequence is CSVPGGDTQYF.

The chain is built from TRBV21-1 and TRBJ1-6; checking the TCRdb D call of TRBD1 is not possible without DNA. TRBV21-1 is classified as a pseudogene. This CDR3 is built from 15 residues. The CDR3 sequence: CASSIRQSYNSPLHF.

The rearrangement uses TRBV12-3 or TRBV12-4 and TRBJ2-7; there is no DNA to check the TCRdb D call of TRBD1. The CDR3 is 15 amino acids. The CDR3 sequence: CASSPTPGQGLKQYF.

V is TRBV7-3 and J is TRBJ2-5; without DNA, the TCRdb call of TRBD2 cannot be checked. CDR1 and CDR2 (germline): SGHTA, FQGTGA. This CDR3 spans 13 amino acids. The CDR3: CASSRGPVETQYF.